Below are 4 T cell receptor beta chains sequenced from a single sample in a study of T cell changes during pregnancy in multiple sclerosis. Clones were read by immunoSEQ multiplex PCR, and TCRdb kept only the in-frame ones, dropping some. In the table there are tens of thousands of clones, 89% of which are singletons. The specimen comprised CD4+ T cells from peripheral blood mononuclear cells, sampled in the first trimester of pregnancy. Source of these receptors: a female donor with multiple sclerosis, enrolled in a pregnancy study.

This chain links TRBV19 with TRBJ1-2; 7 bases match TRBD1. The V gene end was trimmed by 6 bases and the J gene end by 8 bases; junction bases not matched to a gene: 3. The CDR3 consists of 11 residues. Germline CDR1 LNHDA, CDR2 SQIVND (reference sequence). This CDR3 is CASRTGVGYTF. CDR3 coding DNA: TGTGCCAGTAGAACAGGGGTCGGCTACACCTTC.

The chain is built from TRBV28 and TRBJ1-5; no definite D call. This CDR3 has 14 residues. V lost 4 bases to trimming and J lost 0 bases, with 7 bases between them. Germline-derived CDR1 and CDR2 are MDHEN and SYDVKM. The CDR3 coding sequence is TGTGCCAGCAGTTACCCAGATAGCAATCAGCCCCAGCATTTT. Its protein is CASSYPDSNQPQHF.

The chain is built from TRBV2 and TRBJ2-2, with a possible D match to TRBD2 (5 bases). Germline V CDR1 and CDR2: SNHLY, FYNNEI. The length of the CDR3 is 14 residues. The V end lost 7 bases, the J end lost 5 bases, and 14 bases lay between the germline ends. The CDR3 loop reads CASNQRDWTGELFF. In nucleotides, the CDR3 is TGTGCCAGCAACCAGAGGGATTGGACCGGGGAGCTGTTTTTT.

The CDR3 coding sequence is TGTGCCAGCAGCTATACCCGGAGCACAGATACGCAGTATTTT. As protein: CASSYTRSTDTQYF. This chain connects TRBV7-9 to TRBJ2-3; the D is unclear. The CDR3 consists of 14 residues. Looked up from germline, CDR1 is SEHNR and CDR2 is FQNEAQ (reference sequence). Trimming took 4 bases from V and 0 from J, leaving 8 bases between them.